Listed here is a single TCR beta chain. The antigen is not known. TCRdb reanalysed the 5' RACE reads using MiXCR and keeps one entry per CDR3 protein. The table has about 720,000 distinct CDR3 sequences, approximately 18% seen once. These data belong to a study of identical twins. Study observations and caveats: Researchers caution that invariant MAIT and iNKT cells could partly confound zero-insertion analyses.

The same sample was also used in a study of T cells expressing NK-cell markers. From that study: Nothing established the HCMV specificity of expanded NKG2C+ T cell clones.

Material: PBMCs. This clonotype originated in a woman aged 18-29 years in good health.

CDR3 bases: TGTGCCAGCAGCCATGCCCTCAAGAGCTCCTACAATGAGCAGTTCTTC. Its protein product is CASSHALKSSYNEQFF. This sequence joins TRBV7-9 and TRBJ2-1; D not certain. This CDR3 is built from 16 residues. Trimming pared 5 bases from V and 0 bases from J, leaving 14 bases between. From germline, CDR1 is SEHNR and CDR2 FQNEAQ (reference sequence).